The sequence of this T cell receptor beta chain was determined in a study of T cells in Graves' hyperthyroidism and ophthalmopathy. TCR beta CDR3 sequences were amplified from RNA transcripts. RT-PCR in the first round (using the HTBI primer set) targeted the TCR CDR3. TCRdb passed the multiplex PCR reads through MiXCR, listing each CDR3 protein once. The sample lists under 350,000 distinct CDR3 sequences, over 20% occurring once. The ends lost 4 bases at V and 1 base at J; junction bases unmatched: 5. The CDR3 totals 15 residues. Researchers defined stable Graves' hyperthyroidism as no ophthalmopathy progression within 18 months.

The chain couples TRBV12-3 or TRBV12-4 to TRBJ2-7; TRBD2 matches at 9 bases. The source of this sequence is a woman aged 50 to 60 with Graves' hyperthyroidism. Material for sequencing was blood. CDR3 protein: CASSSLAGPSYEQYF. Here the CDR3 DNA reads TGTGCCAGCAGTTCCCTAGCGGGGCCTTCCTACGAGCAGTACTTC.